The clone carrying this T cell receptor (beta chain) was found a few times. Its antigen is unknown. Within the sample, other DNA sequences also encode this same CDR3. The data were taken from a study of shared clonotypes between healthy human individuals. Donors were Caucasian adults residing in Nashville, Tennessee, USA. The repertoire was sequenced with immunoSEQ multiplex PCR; TCRdb's copy has only in-frame clones and lacks some. The sample shows 100,000 to 120,000 clones, around two thirds of them seen only once. This CDR3 has 15 amino acids. V dropped 1 base and J dropped 2; count of bases not matched to a gene: 1. CDR1 and CDR2 from the germline V gene are MNHNS and SASEGT. Points from the study as a whole: Larger estimated richness was generally seen in naive subsets than in memory subsets.

This chain links TRBV6-1 with TRBJ2-7; 11 bases agree with TRBD1. This TCR came from a woman aged 30 to 39 in good health. Sequences were obtained from memory CD8+ T cells sorted from blood. The subset was: CD45RO+ cells pooled with CCR7-negative TemRA cells. Here the CDR3 DNA reads TGTGCCAGCAGTGAAGGGGGACAGGGGGCCTACGAGCAGTACTTC. It yields the protein CASSEGGQGAYEQYF.